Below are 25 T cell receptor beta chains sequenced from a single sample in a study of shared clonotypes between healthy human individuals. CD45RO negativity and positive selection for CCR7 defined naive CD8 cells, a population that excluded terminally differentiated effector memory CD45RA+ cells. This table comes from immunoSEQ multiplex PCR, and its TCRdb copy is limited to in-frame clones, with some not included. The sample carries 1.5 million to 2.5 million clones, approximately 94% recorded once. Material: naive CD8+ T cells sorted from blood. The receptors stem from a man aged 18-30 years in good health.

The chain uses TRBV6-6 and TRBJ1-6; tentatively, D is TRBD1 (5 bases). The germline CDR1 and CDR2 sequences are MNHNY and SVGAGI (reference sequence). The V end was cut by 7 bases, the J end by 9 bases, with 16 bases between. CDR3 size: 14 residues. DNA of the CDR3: TGTGCCAGCACCACGGGGGGTAGTGGTTCACCCCTCCACTTT. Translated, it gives CASTTGGSGSPLHF.

CDR3 loop: CASSYGQTNNEQFF. CDR3 sequence (DNA): TGTGCCAGCAGTTACGGACAGACTAACAATGAGCAGTTCTTC. V and J are TRBV6-5 and TRBJ2-1; maybe TRBD1 (6 bases). The ends were cut back, 2 bases at V and 5 bases at J, with 10 bases in the middle. Germline CDR1 MNHEY, CDR2 SVGAGI. The CDR3 has 14 amino acids.

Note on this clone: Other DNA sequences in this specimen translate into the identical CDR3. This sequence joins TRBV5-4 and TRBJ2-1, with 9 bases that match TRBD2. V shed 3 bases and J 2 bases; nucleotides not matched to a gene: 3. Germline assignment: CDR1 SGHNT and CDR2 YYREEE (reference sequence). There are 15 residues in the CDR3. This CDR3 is CASSSLAGPYNEQFF. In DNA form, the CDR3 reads TGTGCCAGCAGCTCTCTAGCGGGACCCTACAATGAGCAGTTCTTC.

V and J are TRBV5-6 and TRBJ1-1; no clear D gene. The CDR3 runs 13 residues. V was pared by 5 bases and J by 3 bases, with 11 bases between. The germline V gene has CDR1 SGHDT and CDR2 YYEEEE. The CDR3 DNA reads TGTGCCAGCAGAGAGCGGTCATACACTGAAGCTTTCTTT. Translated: CASRERSYTEAFF.

CDR3 residues: CASSLLSTGGFYEQYF. DNA for the CDR3: TGTGCCAGCAGTTTATTATCGACAGGGGGCTTTTACGAGCAGTACTTC. This sequence joins TRBV28 and TRBJ2-7; TRBD1 matches 10 bases. Germline CDR1 MDHEN, CDR2 SYDVKM. The CDR3 covers 16 residues. Losses at the gene ends were 1 base for V and 4 bases for J; bases not matched to a gene: 7. The entire variable domain, with the rest obtained from reference TRBV28 and TRBJ2-7, is as follows: DVKVTQSSRYLVKRTGEKVFLECVQDMDHENMFWYRQDPGLGLRLIYFSYDVKMKEKGDIPEGYSVSREKKERFSLILESASTNQTSMYLCASSLLSTGGFYEQYFGPGTRLTVT.

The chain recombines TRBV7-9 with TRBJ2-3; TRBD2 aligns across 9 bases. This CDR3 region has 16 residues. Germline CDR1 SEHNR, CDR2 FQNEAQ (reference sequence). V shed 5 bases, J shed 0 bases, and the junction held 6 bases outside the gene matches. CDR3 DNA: TGTGCCAGCAGCCCGAGCGGGGGGCCTAGCACAGATACGCAGTATTTT. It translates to CASSPSGGPSTDTQYF.

Here the CDR3 reads CASSTAGEGAQPQHF. The DNA for the CDR3 is TGTGCCAGCAGTACGGCCGGCGAAGGGGCCCAGCCCCAGCATTTT. The chain joins TRBV27 to TRBJ1-5, with D possibly matching TRBD1 (5 bases). Trimming removed 5 bases from V and 7 bases from J, with 18 bases in between. The germline CDR1 and CDR2 sequences are MNHEY and SMNVEV (reference sequence). This CDR3 comprises 15 residues.

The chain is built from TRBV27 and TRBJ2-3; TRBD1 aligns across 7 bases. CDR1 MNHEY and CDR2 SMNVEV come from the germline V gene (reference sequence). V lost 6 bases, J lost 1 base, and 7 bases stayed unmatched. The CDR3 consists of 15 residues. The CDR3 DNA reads TGTGCCAGCAGCCAGATAGGGACAGGCACAGATACGCAGTATTTT. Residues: CASSQIGTGTDTQYF.

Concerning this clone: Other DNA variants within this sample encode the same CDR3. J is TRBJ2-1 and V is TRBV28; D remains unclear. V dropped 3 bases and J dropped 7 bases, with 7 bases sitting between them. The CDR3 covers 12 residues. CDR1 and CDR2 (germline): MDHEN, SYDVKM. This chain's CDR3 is CASSLVGNEQFF. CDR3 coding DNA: TGTGCCAGCAGTTTGGTAGGGAATGAGCAGTTCTTC. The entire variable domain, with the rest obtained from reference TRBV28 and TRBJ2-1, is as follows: DVKVTQSSRYLVKRTGEKVFLECVQDMDHENMFWYRQDPGLGLRLIYFSYDVKMKEKGDIPEGYSVSREKKERFSLILESASTNQTSMYLCASSLVGNEQFFGPGTRLTVL.

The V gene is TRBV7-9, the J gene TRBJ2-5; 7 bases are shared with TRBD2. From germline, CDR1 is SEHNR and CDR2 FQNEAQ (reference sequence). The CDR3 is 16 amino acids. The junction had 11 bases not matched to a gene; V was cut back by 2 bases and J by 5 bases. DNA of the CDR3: TGTGCCAGCAGCTTATTGAGTCTAGCGGTGGCCGAGACCCAGTACTTC. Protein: CASSLLSLAVAETQYF. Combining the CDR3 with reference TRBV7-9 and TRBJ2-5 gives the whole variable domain DTGVSQNPRHKITKRGQNVTFRCDPISEHNRLYWYRQTLGQGPEFLTYFQNEAQLEKSRLLSDRFSAERPKGSFSTLEIQRTEQGDSAMYLCASSLLSLAVAETQYFGPGTRLLVL.

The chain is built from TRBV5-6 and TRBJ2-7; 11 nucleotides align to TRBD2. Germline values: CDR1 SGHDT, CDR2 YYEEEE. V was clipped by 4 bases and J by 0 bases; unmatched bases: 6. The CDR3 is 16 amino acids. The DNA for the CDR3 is TGTGCCAGCAGCGATAGCGGGACTAGCGGCTCCTACGAGCAGTACTTC. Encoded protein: CASSDSGTSGSYEQYF. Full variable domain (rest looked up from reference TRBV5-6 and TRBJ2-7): DAGVTQSPTHLIKTRGQQVTLRCSPKSGHDTVSWYQQALGQGPQFIFQYYEEEERQRGNFPDRFSGHQFPNYSSELNVNALLLGDSALYLCASSDSGTSGSYEQYFGPGTRLTVT.

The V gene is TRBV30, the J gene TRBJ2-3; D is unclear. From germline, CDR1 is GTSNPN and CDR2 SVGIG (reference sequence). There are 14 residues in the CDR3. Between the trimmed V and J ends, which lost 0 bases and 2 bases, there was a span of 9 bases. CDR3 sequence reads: CAWSVHDPTDTQYF. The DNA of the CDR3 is TGTGCCTGGAGTGTACATGACCCCACAGATACGCAGTATTTT.

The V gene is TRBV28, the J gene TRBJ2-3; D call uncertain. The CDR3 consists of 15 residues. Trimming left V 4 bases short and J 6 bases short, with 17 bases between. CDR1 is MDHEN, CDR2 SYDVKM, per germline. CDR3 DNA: TGTGCCAGCAGTTGGGTAGGGATGGGGAAGGATACGCAGTATTTT. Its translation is CASSWVGMGKDTQYF.

The CDR3 sequence: CASSTGTGGTDTQYF. The DNA of the CDR3 is TGTGCCAGCAGTACCGGGACAGGGGGGACAGATACGCAGTATTTT. J is TRBJ2-3 and V is TRBV27; TRBD1 matches 11 bases. Per germline, CDR1 MNHEY and CDR2 SMNVEV (reference sequence). V lost 5 bases to trimming and J lost 3 bases; unmatched junction nucleotides: 4. The length of the CDR3 is 15 residues.

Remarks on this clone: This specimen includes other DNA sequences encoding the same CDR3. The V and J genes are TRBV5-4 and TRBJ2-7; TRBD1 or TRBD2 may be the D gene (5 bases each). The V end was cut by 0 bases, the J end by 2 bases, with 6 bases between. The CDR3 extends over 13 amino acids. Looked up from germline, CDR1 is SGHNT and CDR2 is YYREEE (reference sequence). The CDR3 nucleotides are TGTGCCAGCAGCTTGGAGGGACCCTACGAGCAGTACTTC. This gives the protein CASSLEGPYEQYF.

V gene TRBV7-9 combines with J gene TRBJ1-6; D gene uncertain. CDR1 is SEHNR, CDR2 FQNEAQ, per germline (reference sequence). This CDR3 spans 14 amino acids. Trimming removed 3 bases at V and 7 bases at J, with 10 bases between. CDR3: CASSFSDVNSPLHF. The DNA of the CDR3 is TGTGCCAGCAGCTTCTCCGACGTGAATTCACCCCTCCACTTT.

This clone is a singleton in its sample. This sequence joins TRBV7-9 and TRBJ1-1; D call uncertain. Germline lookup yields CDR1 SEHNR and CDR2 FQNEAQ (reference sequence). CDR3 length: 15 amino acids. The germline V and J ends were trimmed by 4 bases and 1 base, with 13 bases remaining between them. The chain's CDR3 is CASSSQQRGNTEAFF. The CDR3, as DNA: TGTGCCAGCAGCTCCCAACAACGGGGGAACACTGAAGCTTTCTTT.

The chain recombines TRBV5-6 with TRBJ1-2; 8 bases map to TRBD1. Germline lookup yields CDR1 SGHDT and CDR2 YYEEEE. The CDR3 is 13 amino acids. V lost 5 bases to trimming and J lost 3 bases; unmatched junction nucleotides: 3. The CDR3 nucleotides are TGTGCCAGCAGTATGGACAGGGACTATGGCTACACCTTC. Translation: CASSMDRDYGYTF. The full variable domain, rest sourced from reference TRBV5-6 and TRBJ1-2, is DAGVTQSPTHLIKTRGQQVTLRCSPKSGHDTVSWYQQALGQGPQFIFQYYEEEERQRGNFPDRFSGHQFPNYSSELNVNALLLGDSALYLCASSMDRDYGYTFGSGTRLTVV.

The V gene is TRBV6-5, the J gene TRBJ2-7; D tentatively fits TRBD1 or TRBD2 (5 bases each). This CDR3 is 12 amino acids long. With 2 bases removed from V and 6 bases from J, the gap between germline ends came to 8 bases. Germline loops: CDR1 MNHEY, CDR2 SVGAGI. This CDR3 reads CASSYDGGEQYF. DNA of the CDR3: TGTGCCAGCAGTTACGATGGGGGCGAGCAGTACTTC.

CDR3 DNA: TGTGCCAGCAGAGCGGGAGCACACTACAATGAGCAGTTCTTC. Its translation: CASRAGAHYNEQFF. This chain links TRBV6-4 with TRBJ2-1; 8 nucleotides match TRBD2. V lost 6 bases to trimming and J lost 3 bases; unmatched junction nucleotides: 4. The CDR3 is made up of 14 amino acids. The germline V gene has CDR1 MRHNA and CDR2 SNTAGT.

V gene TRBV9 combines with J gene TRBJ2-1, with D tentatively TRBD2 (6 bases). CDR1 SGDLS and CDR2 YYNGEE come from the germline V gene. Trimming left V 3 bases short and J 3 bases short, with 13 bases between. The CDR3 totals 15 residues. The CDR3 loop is CASSARDWVYNEQFF. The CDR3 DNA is TGTGCCAGCAGCGCCCGGGACTGGGTCTACAATGAGCAGTTCTTC.

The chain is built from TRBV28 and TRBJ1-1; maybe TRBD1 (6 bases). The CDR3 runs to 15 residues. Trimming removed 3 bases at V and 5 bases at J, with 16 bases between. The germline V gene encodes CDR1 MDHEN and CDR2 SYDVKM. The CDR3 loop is CASSFPPSGVTEAFF. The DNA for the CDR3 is TGTGCCAGCAGTTTCCCCCCATCAGGGGTTACTGAAGCTTTCTTT.

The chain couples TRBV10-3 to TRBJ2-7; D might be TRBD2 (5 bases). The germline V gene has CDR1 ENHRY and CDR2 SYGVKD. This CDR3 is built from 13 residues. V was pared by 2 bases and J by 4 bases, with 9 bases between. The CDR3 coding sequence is TGTGCCATCAGTGAGGGGCGGGTTTACGAGCAGTACTTC. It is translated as CAISEGRVYEQYF.

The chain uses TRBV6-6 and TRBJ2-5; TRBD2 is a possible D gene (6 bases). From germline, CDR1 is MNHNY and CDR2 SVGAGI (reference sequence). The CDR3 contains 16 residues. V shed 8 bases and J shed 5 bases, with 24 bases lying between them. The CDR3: CASRYGTHKRRETQYF. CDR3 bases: TGTGCCAGCCGATATGGGACTCATAAACGGAGGGAGACCCAGTACTTC.

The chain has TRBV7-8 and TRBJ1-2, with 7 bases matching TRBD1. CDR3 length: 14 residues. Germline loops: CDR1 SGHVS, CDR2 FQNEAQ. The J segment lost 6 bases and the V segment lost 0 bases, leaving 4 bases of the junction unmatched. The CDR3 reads CASSLAAGGDGYTF. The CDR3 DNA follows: TGTGCCAGCAGCTTAGCGGCAGGGGGAGATGGCTACACCTTC.